This TCR beta chain was identified in a study of long-term antiretroviral therapy in people with HIV. Study results and caveats: Samples were collected from the mid-2000s to the late 2010s under possibly less effective ART regimens. ART adherence, viral resistance and therapy changes were undocumented.

Germline V gene data show CDR1 as SEHNR and CDR2 as FQNEAQ (reference sequence). Losses at the gene ends were 8 bases for V and 7 bases for J; bases not matched to a gene: 10. This CDR3 region has 15 residues. Version v3.0 of the immunoSEQ assay ran at survey level. Repertoires were generated with immunoSEQ multiplex PCR, while TCRdb's copy carries only in-frame clones and drops some. The sample has roughly 29,000 clones; nearly 95% are singletons. Cryopreserved PBMC numbered roughly 1-10 million per sample before DNA extraction. Comments on this clone: Antigen unknown.

The chain carries TRBV7-9 and TRBJ2-2; the match to TRBD1 covers 10 bases. This material consisted of unsorted PBMCs, taken 6.3 years after starting antiretroviral therapy. The sequence was obtained from a man aged 30 to 45 with HIV. Here the CDR3 reads CASSGETGGIGELFF. Written as DNA, the CDR3 is TGTGCCAGCTCCGGCGAGACAGGGGGCATCGGGGAGCTGTTTTTT.